This T cell receptor (beta chain) was documented in a study of T-cell memory formation after mild COVID-19 (dated by TCRdb to about 2021). In the study overall: Most TCR sequence clusters were specific to one of the two donors. Longitudinal TCRalpha and TCRbeta repertoire sequencing tracked T-cell clones expanding and contracting after mild COVID-19 in two donors. The cohort was made up of two young adult volunteers, one female and one male, who were previously healthy.

TCRdb shows the sequencer as Illumina NovaSeq 6000. cDNA libraries for TCRalpha and TCRbeta were prepared by 5'RACE using constant-segment primers, with sample barcodes and unique molecular identifiers added. RNA was extracted from every sample with Trizol reagent. The libraries were amplified in two PCR steps, and the second step added a second sample barcode and Illumina TruSeq adapters. Libraries were sequenced on an Illumina NovaSeq with 2 x 150 bp paired-end reads. As for the authors' bioinformatics: The reads were demultiplexed and collapsed into UMI-guided consensus sequences using migec v1.2.7. With mixcr v2.1.11, UMI consensuses were aligned to TRA and TRB V and J templates and assembled into clonotypes. A clonotype was counted as expanded or contracted only when both edgeR and NoisET called the clonotype significant, with the noise models trained on biological replicates. For edgeR calls, the cutoffs were a false discovery rate-adjusted p below 0.01 and a log2 fold-change threshold of 1. PCA with hierarchical clustering of max-normalized trajectories of the 1000 most abundant clonotypes was used as exploratory dynamics analysis. Separately sequenced CD4+ and CD8+ repertoires were used to assign a CD4 or CD8 phenotype to each responding clone. The public sequencing data were trimmed at Q25 with fastp and processed into clonotypes with MiXCR by TCRdb, which kept only in-frame beta chains. For every CDR3 protein sequence, its rows merge into one entry that carries the most common genes and DNA. The V and J calls shown here were made by TCRdb, not taken from the authors' results. The sample records around 370,000 distinct CDR3 sequences, 21% of which are singletons. Under 15% of the sample lies in the top ten.

Trimming takes 4 bases off V and 5 bases off J; junction bases not matched to a gene: 3. For CDR1 and CDR2, the germline V gene lists SQVTM and ANQGSEA. CDR3 length: 12 amino acids, cysteine to phenylalanine. Only the CDR3 part of the read is kept: 36 bases, read in frame from the first base. As concerns this clonotype: No cognate antigen has been identified for it. One base away there is no much larger clone; base qualities are not given.

Findings and caveats that apply to the study as a whole: Balanced CD4/CD8 phenotypes were observed for clones contracting from day 15 to 85, whereas a bias towards CD4+ was observed for a second wave of clones expanding from day 15 to 37. Contracting CD4+ clones turned up mainly in the CM and EM memory subsets, whereas EMRA was where CD8+ clones were enriched. Only two mild cases were covered in the study, and larger cohorts including severe cases with pre-infection samples were considered necessary. The second-wave clones that peaked on day 37 were not confirmed to be SARS-CoV-2 specific. The detection of some responding clones in pre-infection memory suggests that pre-existing cross-reactive memory T cells joined the SARS-CoV-2 response.

Ficoll-Paque density gradient centrifugation was used to isolate PBMCs. The receptor was isolated from an adult woman who had mild COVID-19 (a few samples of this study predate the infection). The sample titles of this study are shuffled in the database, so cell type and time point are left out; the donor was told from shared clones. The rearranged segments are TRBV29-1 and TRBJ1-1, and TRBD1 aligns with 8 junction nucleotides. Sequencing used PBMCs or a T cell subset sorted from them (not recorded which). DNA sequence: TGCAGCGTTGGTGGACAGGGTACTGAAGCTTTCTTT. It translates to CSVGGQGTEAFF.